These T cell receptor beta chains were read from a single sample in a study of T cell clonotyping in hematopoietic cell transplantation. Here immunoSEQ multiplex PCR was the method, and the copy in TCRdb shows in-frame clones only, minus some. Among some 15,000 clones listed, about 84% were seen once. The starting material was PBMCs, obtained 100 days after allogeneic stem cell transplant. These receptor sequences come from a male patient over 55 who had an allogeneic stem cell transplant from a related donor, so the T cells may come from the graft donor. Some clones in this sample may be carry-over from other donors' samples. Both conserved end residues are part of each CDR3. Each record gives: V gene, J gene, CDR3 protein.

TRBV9	TRBJ1-2	CASSEGGYGYTF
TRBV6-1	TRBJ1-5	CASSVDRVGNQPQHF
TRBV4-3	TRBJ1-4	CASSQAGQAPNEKLFF
TRBV6-1	TRBJ2-6	CASSGGLGANVLTF
TRBV5-1	TRBJ2-3	CASSLTAGGTQYF
TRBV30	TRBJ1-6	CAWSPLLSRGNSPLHF
TRBV5-4	TRBJ2-2	CASSLKGSPGELFF
TRBV5-1	TRBJ2-2	CASSLGGDTGELFF
TRBV4-1	TRBJ1-5	CASSHMTGGFGNQPQHF
TRBV6-5	TRBJ1-1	CASSSGLHTEAFF
TRBV19	TRBJ2-7	CASRSGQGRAAGEQYF
TRBV29-1	TRBJ1-1	CSTQENTEAFF
TRBV6-1	TRBJ2-7	CAITGHYSYEQYF
TRBV2	TRBJ1-1	CASSGVGDTEAFF
TRBV28	TRBJ2-5	CASSFWRPETQYF
TRBV19	TRBJ1-6	CASRHKTYNSPLHF
TRBV11-3	TRBJ2-1	CASSPSSEQFF
TRBV6-1	TRBJ1-1	CASSDGPNTEAFF
TRBV27	TRBJ1-6	CASSLTKQGSRNSPLHF
TRBV10-1	TRBJ2-7	CASSEGPADYEQYF
TRBV9	TRBJ2-5	CASSVESGWRPQYF
TRBV6-6	TRBJ2-7	CASNRDSSYEQYF
TRBV19	TRBJ2-3	CASRSTGDRTDTQYF
TRBV2	TRBJ2-7	CASSEGRGVLEQYF